This TCR beta chain derives from a study of control samples from healthy donors and cancer patients (dated by TCRdb to 2020 to 2022). Libraries were built with the immunoSEQ multiplex PCR assay. TCRdb took this table from immuneACCESS and kept in-frame rearrangements with V and J called. Such tables lack part of the clones; where checked against another copy, unresolved V genes explain under half of the gap, and the rest is unexplained. The sample data list around 120,000 clones, and around 87% of these were observed just once. About 2.9% of the sample is held by the ten biggest clonotypes. Remarks on this clone: No antigen is known for it. No much larger clonotype is one base removed from it; base qualities were not supplied.

V and J lose 4 bases and 4 bases, and a span of 7 bases separates them. Reading from cysteine to phenylalanine, the CDR3 counts 11 amino acids. Only the CDR3 DNA stays, 33 bases, in frame from base 1. The germline V gene (reference sequence) provides CDR1 DFQATT and CDR2 SNEGSKA. The sequencing sample was made of blood. The sequence was collected from a man between 60 and 75 years old in good health. Rearrangement joined TRBV20-1 to TRBJ1-2, with the D gene too uncertain to name. The encoded CDR3 is CSATSGYGYTF. Here is the DNA: TGCAGTGCTACCAGCGGCTATGGCTACACCTTC.